The T cell receptor beta chain under discussion was sequenced for a study of siplizumab effects on memory and regulatory T cells (dated by TCRdb to about 2019). Regarding the complete study: The effect of the anti-CD2 antibody siplizumab on alloreactive T-cell subsets was examined in allogeneic mixed lymphocyte reactions constructed from human PBMCs.

Overall study outcomes, separate from this receptor: Whether proliferating Tregs from siplizumab cultures actually had suppressive function was not functionally confirmed. Roughly 75-95% of proliferating CD4+ or CD8+ clones could not be assigned a naive or memory phenotype. Greater diversity appeared to be present in unstimulated naive T cells than in memory T cells, and a substantial contribution to the alloresponse seemed to be made by naive cells. Siplizumab significantly lowered the cumulative frequency of alloreactive sequences that could be traced to unstimulated CD4+ memory T cells. Sequences below about 10^-5 frequency were poorly captured, so only a minor fraction of alloreactive clones could be mapped to unstimulated subsets. Of the alloreactive CD4+ clones that could be mapped, the Treg-derived share averaged around 70% with siplizumab compared with under 35% in control reactions.

Sorted unstimulated T cells, along with proliferating T cells recovered from mixed lymphocyte reactions, underwent TCRbeta CDR3 sequencing. Fresh whole blood from around 11 HLA-typed healthy donors was used to isolate PBMCs. Unstimulated CD4+ non-regulatory T cells were FACS-sorted to map the origin of alloreactive clones. For this clone: Its antigen specificity is not known. Nothing much larger sits one base from this clone, and base qualities are not available.

To prepare the library, the immunoSEQ multiplex PCR assay was applied. Some 9.9 x 10^4 TCR templates per sample were assayed by the deep sequencing platform. Genomic DNA extracted from sorted T cells was used for TCRbeta CDR3 sequencing. As for how the authors treated the data: Clonal analysis of TCRbeta CDR3 data was done in the R programming language. Comparing unstimulated samples against CFSE-low samples taken after the reaction was how alloreactive CD4+ and CD8+ clones were defined. Regulatory or non-regulatory origin was assigned to alloreactive CD4+ clones by matching of sequences to sorted unstimulated Treg and non-Treg repertoires. Imported from immuneACCESS, the table was reduced by TCRdb to in-frame sequences with V and J called. These copies leave out some clones; in studies compared against another copy, an unresolved V gene accounts for under half, and the cause of the remainder is not known. D and trimming were read from the DNA, whereas the V and J calls and clone size are those reported in that table. The sample table contains about 120,000 clones; only one count was recorded for around 93% of them. The ten largest clonotypes hold over 0.15% of the sample.

The CDR3 has 15 amino acids, counting the end cysteine and phenylalanine. The sequence is cut down to CDR3 DNA, 45 bases in frame from base 1. As encoded in the germline V gene (reference sequence), CDR1 is MNHEY while CDR2 is SMNVEV. The junction carries 15 bases between V and J, which are trimmed by 6 bases and 1 base respectively. This clonotype was obtained from a human donor in good health. Sequencing was done on a sample of non-Treg CD4+ T cells sorted from blood. The label giving this sample's cell subset or site can be read as: FACS-sorted unstimulated CD4+ non-regulatory T cells. The chain couples TRBV27 to TRBJ1-1, with the D gene not confidently named. The CDR3 is CASSPEWAPNTEAFF. The sequence in DNA is TGTGCCAGCAGCCCAGAGTGGGCTCCGAACACTGAAGCTTTCTTT.